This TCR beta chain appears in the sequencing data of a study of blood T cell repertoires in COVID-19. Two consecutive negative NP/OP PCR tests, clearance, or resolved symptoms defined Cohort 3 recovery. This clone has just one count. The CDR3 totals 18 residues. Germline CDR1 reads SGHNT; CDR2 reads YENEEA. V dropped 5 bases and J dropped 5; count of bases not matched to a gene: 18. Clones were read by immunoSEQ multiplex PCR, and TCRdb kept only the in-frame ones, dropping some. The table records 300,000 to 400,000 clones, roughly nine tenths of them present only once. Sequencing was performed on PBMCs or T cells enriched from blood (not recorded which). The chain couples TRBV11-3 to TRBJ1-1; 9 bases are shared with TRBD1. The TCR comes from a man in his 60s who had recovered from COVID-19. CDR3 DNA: TGTGCCAGCAGCAGACTTACAGGGGGCGTCGGTAGTTATACTGAAGCTTTCTTT. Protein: CASSRLTGGVGSYTEAFF.